The T cell receptor beta chain under discussion was sequenced for a study of blood T cell repertoires in COVID-19. The wider study: Sources were T cells, B-cell-depleted T cells, or PBMCs; the material itself was cDNA or gDNA.

Clones were sequenced by immunoSEQ multiplex PCR, and TCRdb holds only the in-frame ones, with some missing. The profile shows around 110,000 clones, less than 80% of them singletons. The germline V gene has CDR1 SGHDN and CDR2 FVKESK. Between the trimmed V and J ends, which lost 0 bases and 7 bases, there was a span of 15 bases. The CDR3 loop spans 15 amino acids. The chain uses TRBV14 and TRBJ1-1; no clear D. Sequencing was performed on peripheral blood. The receptor was isolated from a man aged 80 or over with COVID-19, enrolled during active disease. The CDR3 nucleotides read TGTGCCAGCAGCCAAGAAGACCGACCCAGAGGTGAAGCTTTCTTT. Translation: CASSQEDRPRGEAFF.